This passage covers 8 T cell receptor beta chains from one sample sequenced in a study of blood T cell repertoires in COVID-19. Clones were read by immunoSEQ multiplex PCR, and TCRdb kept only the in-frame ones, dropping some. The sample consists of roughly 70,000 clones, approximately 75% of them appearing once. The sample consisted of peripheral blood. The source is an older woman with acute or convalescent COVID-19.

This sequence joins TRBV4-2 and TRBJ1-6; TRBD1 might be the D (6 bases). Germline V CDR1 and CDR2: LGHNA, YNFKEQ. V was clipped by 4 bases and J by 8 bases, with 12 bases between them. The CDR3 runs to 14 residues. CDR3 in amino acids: CASSLQGRDSPLHF. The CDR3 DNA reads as TGTGCCAGCAGCCTACAGGGTCGAGATTCACCCCTCCACTTT.

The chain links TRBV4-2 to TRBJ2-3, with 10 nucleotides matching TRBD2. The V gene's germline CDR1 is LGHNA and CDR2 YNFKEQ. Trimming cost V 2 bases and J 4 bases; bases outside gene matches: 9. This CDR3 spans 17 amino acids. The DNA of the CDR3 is TGTGCCAGCAGCCAAATAACTAGCGGGGACGTAGCAGATACGCAGTATTTT. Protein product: CASSQITSGDVADTQYF.

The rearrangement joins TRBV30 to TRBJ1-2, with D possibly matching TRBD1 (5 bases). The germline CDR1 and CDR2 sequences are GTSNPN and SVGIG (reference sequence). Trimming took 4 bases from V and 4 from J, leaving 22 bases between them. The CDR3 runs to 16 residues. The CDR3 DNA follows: TGTGCCTGGAAGCCAGTCGACAGCAAATCCGTCTATGGCTACACCTTC. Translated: CAWKPVDSKSVYGYTF.

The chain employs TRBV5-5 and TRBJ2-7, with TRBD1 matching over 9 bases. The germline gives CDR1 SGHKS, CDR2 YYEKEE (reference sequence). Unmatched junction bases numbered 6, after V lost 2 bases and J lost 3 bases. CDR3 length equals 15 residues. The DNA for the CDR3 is TGTGCCAGCAGCTTTCTAACAGGGGGCGGCTACGAGCAGTACTTC. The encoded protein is CASSFLTGGGYEQYF.

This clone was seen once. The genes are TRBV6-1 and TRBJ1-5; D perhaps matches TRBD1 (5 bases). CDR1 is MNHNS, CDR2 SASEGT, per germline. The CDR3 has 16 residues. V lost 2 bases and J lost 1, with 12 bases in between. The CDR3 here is CASSERQGGSNQPQHF. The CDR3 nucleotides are TGTGCCAGCAGTGAAAGGCAGGGAGGAAGCAATCAGCCCCAGCATTTT.

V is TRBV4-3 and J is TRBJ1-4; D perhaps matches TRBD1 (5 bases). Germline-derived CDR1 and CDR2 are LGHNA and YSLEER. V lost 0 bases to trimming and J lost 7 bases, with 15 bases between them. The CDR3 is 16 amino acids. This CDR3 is CASSQDWWTTGEKLFF. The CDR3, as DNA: TGCGCCAGCAGCCAAGATTGGTGGACAACGGGTGAAAAACTGTTTTTT.

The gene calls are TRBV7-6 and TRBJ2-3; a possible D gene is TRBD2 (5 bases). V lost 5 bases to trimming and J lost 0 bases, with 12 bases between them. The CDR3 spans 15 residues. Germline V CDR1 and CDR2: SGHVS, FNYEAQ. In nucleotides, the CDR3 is TGTGCCAGCAGCCCCCCTGGAGGTAGCACAGATACGCAGTATTTT. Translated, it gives CASSPPGGSTDTQYF.

The CDR3 DNA reads TGTGCCAGCAGCCCGTCATTAGCGGATTTTCTCACAGATACGCAGTATTTT. Residues: CASSPSLADFLTDTQYF. The chain recombines TRBV9 with TRBJ2-3, with D possibly matching TRBD2 (6 bases). Trimming removed 4 bases from V and 2 bases from J, with 20 bases in between. Per germline, CDR1 SGDLS and CDR2 YYNGEE. The CDR3 sequence is 17 residues long.